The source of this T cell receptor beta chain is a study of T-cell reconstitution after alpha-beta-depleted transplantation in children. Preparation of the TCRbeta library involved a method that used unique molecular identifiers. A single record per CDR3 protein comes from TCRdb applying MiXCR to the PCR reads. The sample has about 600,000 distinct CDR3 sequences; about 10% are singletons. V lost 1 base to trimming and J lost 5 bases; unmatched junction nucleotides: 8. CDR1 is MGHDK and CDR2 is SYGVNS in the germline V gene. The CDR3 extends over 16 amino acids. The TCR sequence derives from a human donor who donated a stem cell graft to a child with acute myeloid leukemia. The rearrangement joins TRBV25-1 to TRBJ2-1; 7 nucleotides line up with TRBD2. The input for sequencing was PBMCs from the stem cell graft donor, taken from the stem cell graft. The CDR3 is CASSEWGGRGNNEQFF. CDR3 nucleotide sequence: TGTGCCAGCAGTGAATGGGGCGGGAGAGGCAACAATGAGCAGTTCTTC.